This TCR beta chain was recorded in a study of metastatic and nonmetastatic thyroid tumors. In the study overall: From malignant and benign thyroid patients, repertoires in blood and in tumor or nodule tissue were compared. Overall study findings and caveats: The reported finding was significantly higher TCR beta diversity in malignant thyroid tumors relative to benign nodules, in blood and tumor.

V lost 5 bases and J lost 6; bases outside the gene matches: 10. CDR1 DFQATT and CDR2 SNEGSKA come from the germline V gene (reference sequence). This CDR3 has 14 amino acids. As originally analysed: A papillary thyroid cancer distant-metastasis classifier was built from CDR3 differences across clinicopathological groups. TCRdb re-called the PCR reads with MiXCR. Clone size and V and J calls follow TCRdb, not the original study. This table has 50,000 or so clones, more than 20% appearing once. Note on this clone: No antigen is known for it.

Not a single patient had been given any form of treatment at any point before undergoing thyroid surgery. V usage is TRBV20-1 and J usage is TRBJ1-2, with TRBD1 matching over 9 bases. This clonotype was sampled from a male donor with papillary thyroid cancer or a benign thyroid nodule (not recorded which). Some clones in this sample may be carry-over from other donors' samples. Specimen: blood. The CDR3, as DNA: TGCAGTGCTTATTCCGGGACAGGGCAAGATGGCTACACCTTC. This translates into CSAYSGTGQDGYTF.